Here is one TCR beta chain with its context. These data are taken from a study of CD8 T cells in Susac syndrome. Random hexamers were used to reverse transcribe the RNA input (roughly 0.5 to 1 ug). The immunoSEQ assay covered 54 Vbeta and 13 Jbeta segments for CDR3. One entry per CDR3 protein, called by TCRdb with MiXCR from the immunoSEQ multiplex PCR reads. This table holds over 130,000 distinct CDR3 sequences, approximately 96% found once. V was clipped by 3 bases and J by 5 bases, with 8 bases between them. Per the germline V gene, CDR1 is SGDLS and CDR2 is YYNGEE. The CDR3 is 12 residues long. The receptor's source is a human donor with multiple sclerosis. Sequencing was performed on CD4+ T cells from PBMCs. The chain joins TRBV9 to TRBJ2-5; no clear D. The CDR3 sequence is CASSALGETQYF. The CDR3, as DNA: TGTGCCAGCAGCGCCCTCGGGGAGACCCAGTACTTC.